This T cell receptor (beta chain) was identified in a study of metastatic and nonmetastatic thyroid tumors. Findings and caveats of the study: Patients with malignant thyroid tumors reportedly had significantly higher TCR beta diversity than those with benign nodules, in blood and tumor.

Ten or more counts support this clone. Its matching antigen is unknown. TCRdb used MiXCR to call clones anew from the PCR reads. The repertoire holds fewer than 30,000 clones, roughly 16% seen once, with 4% to 5% in the top ten. The CDR3 sequence is 15 residues long. V dropped 1 base and J dropped 3; count of bases not matched to a gene: 4. The germline V gene has CDR1 SGHNT and CDR2 YENEEA. Treatment of any kind had been given to no patient before thyroid surgery. Material for sequencing was blood. The chain couples TRBV11-3 to TRBJ2-3; TRBD1 matches at 7 bases. The receptor comes from a female donor with papillary thyroid cancer or a benign thyroid nodule (not recorded which). Some clones in this sample may be carry-over from other donors' samples. The CDR3 sequence: CASSLGVRGTDTQYF. The CDR3 nucleotides are TGTGCCAGCAGCTTAGGCGTCAGGGGGACAGATACGCAGTATTTT.